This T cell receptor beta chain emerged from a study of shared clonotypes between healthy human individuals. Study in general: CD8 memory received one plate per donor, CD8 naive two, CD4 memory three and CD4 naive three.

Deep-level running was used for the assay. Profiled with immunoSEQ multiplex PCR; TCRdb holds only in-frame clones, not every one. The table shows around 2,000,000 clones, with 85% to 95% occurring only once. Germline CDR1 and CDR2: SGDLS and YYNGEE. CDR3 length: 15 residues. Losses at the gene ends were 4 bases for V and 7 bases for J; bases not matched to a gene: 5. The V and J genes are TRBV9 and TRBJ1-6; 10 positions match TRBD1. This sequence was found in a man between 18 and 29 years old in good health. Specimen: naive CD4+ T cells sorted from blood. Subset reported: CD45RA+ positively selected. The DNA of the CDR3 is TGTGCCAGCAGCTTTCTGGACAGGGGGAATTCACCCCTCCACTTT. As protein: CASSFLDRGNSPLHF.